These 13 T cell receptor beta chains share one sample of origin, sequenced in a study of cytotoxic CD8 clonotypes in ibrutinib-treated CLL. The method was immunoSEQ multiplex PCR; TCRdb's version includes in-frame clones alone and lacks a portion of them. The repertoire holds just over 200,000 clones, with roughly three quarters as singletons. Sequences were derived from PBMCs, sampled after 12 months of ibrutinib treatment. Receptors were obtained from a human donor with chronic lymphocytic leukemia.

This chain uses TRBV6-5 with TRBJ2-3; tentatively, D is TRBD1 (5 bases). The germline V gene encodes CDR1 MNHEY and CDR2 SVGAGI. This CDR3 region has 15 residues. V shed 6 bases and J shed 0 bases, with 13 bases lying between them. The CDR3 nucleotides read TGTGCCAGCAGCAACCAGCCAGGGAGCACAGATACGCAGTATTTT. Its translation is CASSNQPGSTDTQYF.

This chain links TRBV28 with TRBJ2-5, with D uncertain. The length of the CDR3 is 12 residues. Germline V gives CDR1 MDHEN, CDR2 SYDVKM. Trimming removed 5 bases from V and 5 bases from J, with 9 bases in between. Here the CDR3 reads CASSGVGETQYF. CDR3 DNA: TGTGCCAGCAGTGGGGTCGGGGAGACCCAGTACTTC.

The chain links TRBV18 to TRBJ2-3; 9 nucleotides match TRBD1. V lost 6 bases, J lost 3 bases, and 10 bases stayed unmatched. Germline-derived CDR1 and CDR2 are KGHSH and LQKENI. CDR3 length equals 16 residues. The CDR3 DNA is TGTGCCAGCTCCCTCTCGGGACAGGGACGAACAGATACGCAGTATTTT. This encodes CASSLSGQGRTDTQYF.

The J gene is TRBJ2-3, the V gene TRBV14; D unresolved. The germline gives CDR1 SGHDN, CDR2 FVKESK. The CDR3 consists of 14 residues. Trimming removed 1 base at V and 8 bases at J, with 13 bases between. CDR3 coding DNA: TGTGCCAGCAGCCAAGTGGCTATGCTACCTACGCAGTATTTT. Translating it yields CASSQVAMLPTQYF.

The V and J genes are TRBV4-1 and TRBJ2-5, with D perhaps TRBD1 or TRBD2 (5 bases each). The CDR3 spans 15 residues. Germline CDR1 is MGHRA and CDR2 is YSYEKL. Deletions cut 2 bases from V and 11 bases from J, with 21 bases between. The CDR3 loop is CASSQIGARVRDQYF. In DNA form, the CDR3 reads TGCGCCAGCAGCCAAATCGGGGCCCGAGTGAGAGATCAGTACTTC.

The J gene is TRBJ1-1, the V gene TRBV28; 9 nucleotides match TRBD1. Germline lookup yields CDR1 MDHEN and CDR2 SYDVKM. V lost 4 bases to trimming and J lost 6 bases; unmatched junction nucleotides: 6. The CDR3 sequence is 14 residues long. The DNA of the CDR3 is TGTGCCAGCAGTTCTACAGGGGGCTCGGCTGAAGCTTTCTTT. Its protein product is CASSSTGGSAEAFF.

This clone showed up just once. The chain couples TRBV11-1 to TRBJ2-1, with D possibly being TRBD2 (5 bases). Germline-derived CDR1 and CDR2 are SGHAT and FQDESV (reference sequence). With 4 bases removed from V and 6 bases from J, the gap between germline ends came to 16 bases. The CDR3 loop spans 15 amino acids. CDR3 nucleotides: TGTGCCAGCAGCTCCCCGCGAGGAAGCGGCAATGAGCAGTTCTTC. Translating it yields CASSSPRGSGNEQFF.

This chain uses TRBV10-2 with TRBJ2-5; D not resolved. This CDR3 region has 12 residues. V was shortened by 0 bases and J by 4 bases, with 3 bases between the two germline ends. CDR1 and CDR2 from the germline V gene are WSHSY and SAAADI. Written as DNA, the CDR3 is TGCGCCAGCAGTGAGTCCGGAGAGACCCAGTACTTC. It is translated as CASSESGETQYF.

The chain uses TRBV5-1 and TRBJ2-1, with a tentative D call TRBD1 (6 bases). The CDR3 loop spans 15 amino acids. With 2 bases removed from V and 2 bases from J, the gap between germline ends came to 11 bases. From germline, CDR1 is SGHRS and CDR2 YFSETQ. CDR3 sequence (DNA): TGCGCCAGCAGCTTTACCACAGGGACCTACAATGAGCAGTTCTTC. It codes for CASSFTTGTYNEQFF.

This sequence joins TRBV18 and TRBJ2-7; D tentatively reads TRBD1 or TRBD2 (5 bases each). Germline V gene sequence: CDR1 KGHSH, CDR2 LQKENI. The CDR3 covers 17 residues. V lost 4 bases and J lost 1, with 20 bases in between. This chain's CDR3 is CASSLTVTGTVSYEQYF. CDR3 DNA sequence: TGTGCCAGCTCACTAACCGTGACCGGGACGGTATCCTACGAGCAGTACTTC.

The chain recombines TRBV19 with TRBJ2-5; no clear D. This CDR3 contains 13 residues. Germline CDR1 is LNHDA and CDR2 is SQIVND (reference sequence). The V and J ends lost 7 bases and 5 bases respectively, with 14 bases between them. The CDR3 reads CASMLLGGETQYF. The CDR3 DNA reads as TGTGCCAGTATGCTTCTGGGCGGCGAGACCCAGTACTTC. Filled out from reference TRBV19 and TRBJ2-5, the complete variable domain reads DGGITQSPKYLFRKEGQNVTLSCEQNLNHDAMYWYRQDPGQGLRLIYYSQIVNDFQKGDIAEGYSVSREKKESFPLTVTSAQKNPTAFYLCASMLLGGETQYFGPGTRLLVL.

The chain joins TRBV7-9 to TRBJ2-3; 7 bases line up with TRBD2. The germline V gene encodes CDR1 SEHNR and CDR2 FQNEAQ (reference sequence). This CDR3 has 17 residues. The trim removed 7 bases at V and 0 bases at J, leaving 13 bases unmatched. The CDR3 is CASILNRLAGSTDTQYF. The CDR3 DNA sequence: TGTGCCAGCATCCTCAACCGGTTAGCGGGTAGCACAGATACGCAGTATTTT.

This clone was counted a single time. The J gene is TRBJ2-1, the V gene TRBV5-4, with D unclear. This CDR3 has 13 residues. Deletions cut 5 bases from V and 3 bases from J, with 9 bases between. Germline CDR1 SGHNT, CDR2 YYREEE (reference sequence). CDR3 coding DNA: TGTGCCAGCAGTGTCGTCAGCTACAATGAGCAGTTCTTC. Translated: CASSVVSYNEQFF.